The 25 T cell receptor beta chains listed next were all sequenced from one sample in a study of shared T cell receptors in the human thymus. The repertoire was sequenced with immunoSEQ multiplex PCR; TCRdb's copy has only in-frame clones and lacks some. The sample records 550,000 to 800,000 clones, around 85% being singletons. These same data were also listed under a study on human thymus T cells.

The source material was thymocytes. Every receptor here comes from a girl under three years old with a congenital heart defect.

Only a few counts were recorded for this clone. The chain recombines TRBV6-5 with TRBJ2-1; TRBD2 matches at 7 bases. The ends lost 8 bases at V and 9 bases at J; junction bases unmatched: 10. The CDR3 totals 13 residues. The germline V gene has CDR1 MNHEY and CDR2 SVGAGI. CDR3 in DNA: TGTGCCAGCGGCTACTTAGCGGGCAGTGAGCAGTTCTTC. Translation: CASGYLAGSEQFF.

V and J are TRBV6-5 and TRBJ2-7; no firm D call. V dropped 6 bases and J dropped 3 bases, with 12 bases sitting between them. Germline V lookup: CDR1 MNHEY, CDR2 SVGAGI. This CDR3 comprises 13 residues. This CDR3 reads CASRQPCSYEQYF. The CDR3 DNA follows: TGTGCCAGCAGGCAACCGTGCAGCTACGAGCAGTACTTC.

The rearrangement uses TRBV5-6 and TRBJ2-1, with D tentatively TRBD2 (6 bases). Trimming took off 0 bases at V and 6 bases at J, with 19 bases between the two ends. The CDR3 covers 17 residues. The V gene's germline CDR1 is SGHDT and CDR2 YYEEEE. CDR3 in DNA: TGTGCCAGCAGCTTGGCCATTGTGTCGGGGGTCACCAATGAGCAGTTCTTC. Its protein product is CASSLAIVSGVTNEQFF.

The CDR3 spells CASSPDRVEEQYF. In DNA, the CDR3 is TGTGCCAGCAGTCCTGACAGGGTTGAGGAGCAGTACTTC. This sequence joins TRBV7-2 and TRBJ2-7, with 7 positions matching TRBD1. The CDR3 spans 13 residues. Trimming removed 6 bases from V and 7 bases from J; junction bases left unmatched: 9. Germline CDR1 reads SGHTA; CDR2 reads FQGNSA.

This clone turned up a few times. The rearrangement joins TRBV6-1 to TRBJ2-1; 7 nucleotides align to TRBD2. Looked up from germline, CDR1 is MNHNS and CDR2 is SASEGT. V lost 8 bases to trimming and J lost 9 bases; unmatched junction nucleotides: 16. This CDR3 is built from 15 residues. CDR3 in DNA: TGTGCCAGCCATCTAGCGCCGCGGGGGTTCGGTGAGCAGTTCTTC. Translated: CASHLAPRGFGEQFF.

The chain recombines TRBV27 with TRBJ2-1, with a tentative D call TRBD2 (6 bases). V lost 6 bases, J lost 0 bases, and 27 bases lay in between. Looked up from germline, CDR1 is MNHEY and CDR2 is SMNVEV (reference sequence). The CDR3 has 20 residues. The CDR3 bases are TGTGCCAGCAGCTGCCGTTTCCCTCCGGGACTCCCCTACTCCTACAATGAGCAGTTCTTC. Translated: CASSCRFPPGLPYSYNEQFF.

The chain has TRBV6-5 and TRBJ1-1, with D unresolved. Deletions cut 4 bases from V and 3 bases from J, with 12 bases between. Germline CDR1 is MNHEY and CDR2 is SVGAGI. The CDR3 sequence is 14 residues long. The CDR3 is CASSLGRRDTEAFF. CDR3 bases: TGTGCCAGCAGTTTAGGACGGAGGGACACTGAAGCTTTCTTT.

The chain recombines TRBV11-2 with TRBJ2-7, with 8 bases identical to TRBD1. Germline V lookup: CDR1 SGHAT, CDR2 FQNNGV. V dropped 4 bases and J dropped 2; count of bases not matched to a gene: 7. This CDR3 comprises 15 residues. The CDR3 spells CASSYGTGSPYEQYF. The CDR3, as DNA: TGTGCCAGCAGCTATGGGACAGGAAGCCCCTACGAGCAGTACTTC.

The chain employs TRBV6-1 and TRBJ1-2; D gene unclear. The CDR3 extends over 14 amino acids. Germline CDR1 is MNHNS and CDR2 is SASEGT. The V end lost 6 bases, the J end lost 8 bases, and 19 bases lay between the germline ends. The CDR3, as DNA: TGTGCCAGCAGCCACACCCCGCGGGAACGGGGCTACACCTTC. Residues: CASSHTPRERGYTF.

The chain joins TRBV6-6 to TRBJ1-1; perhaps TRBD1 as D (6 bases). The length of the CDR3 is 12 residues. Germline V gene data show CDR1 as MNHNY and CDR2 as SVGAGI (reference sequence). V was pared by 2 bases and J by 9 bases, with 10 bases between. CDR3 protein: CASSYEGVQAFF. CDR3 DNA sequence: TGTGCCAGCAGTTACGAGGGGGTCCAAGCTTTCTTT.

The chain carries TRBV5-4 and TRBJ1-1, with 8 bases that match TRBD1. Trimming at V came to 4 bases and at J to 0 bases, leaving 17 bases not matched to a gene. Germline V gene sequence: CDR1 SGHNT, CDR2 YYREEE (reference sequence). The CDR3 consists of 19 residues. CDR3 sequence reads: CASSRSTGALARVNTEAFF. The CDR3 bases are TGTGCCAGCAGCCGTTCGACAGGGGCCCTAGCGAGGGTGAACACTGAAGCTTTCTTT.

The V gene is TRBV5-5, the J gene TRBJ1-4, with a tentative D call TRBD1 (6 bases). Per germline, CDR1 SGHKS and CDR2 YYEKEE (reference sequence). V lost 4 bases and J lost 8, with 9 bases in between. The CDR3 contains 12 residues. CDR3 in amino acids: CASSPQGEKLFF. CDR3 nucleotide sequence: TGTGCCAGCAGCCCCCAGGGGGAAAAACTGTTTTTT.

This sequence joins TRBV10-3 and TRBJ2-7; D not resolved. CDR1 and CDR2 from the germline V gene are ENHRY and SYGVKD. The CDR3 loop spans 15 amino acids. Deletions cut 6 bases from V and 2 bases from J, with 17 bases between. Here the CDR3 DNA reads TGTGCCATCAGCTCCACAGTCAGGTCTCCCTACGAGCAGTACTTC. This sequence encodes CAISSTVRSPYEQYF.

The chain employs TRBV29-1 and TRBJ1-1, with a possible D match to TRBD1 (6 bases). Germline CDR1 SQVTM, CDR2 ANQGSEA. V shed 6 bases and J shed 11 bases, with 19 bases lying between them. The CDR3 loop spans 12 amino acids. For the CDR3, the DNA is TGCAGCGTCCTTCCCCGGGACATCTCGGCTTTCTTT. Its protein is CSVLPRDISAFF.

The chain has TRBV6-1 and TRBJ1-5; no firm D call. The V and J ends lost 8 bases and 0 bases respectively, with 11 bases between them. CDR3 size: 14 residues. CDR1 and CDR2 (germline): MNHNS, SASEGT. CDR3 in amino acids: CASGEMDSNQPQHF. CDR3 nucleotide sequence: TGTGCCAGCGGAGAAATGGATAGCAATCAGCCCCAGCATTTT.

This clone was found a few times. CDR3: CASSPLVLQGRSGANVLTF. DNA of the CDR3: TGTGCCAGCAGTCCCCTGGTGTTGCAGGGAAGGTCTGGGGCCAACGTCCTGACTTTC. The chain links TRBV27 to TRBJ2-6, with a weak D call TRBD1 (5 bases). Germline assignment: CDR1 MNHEY and CDR2 SMNVEV (reference sequence). The length of the CDR3 is 19 residues. Trimming took off 5 bases at V and 1 base at J, with 21 bases between the two ends.

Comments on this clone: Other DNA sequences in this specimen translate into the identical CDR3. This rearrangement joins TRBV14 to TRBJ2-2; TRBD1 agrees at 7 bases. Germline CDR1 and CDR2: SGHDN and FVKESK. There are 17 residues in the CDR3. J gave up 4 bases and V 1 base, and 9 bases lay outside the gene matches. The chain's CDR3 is CASSQVGTVEATGELFF. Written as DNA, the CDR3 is TGTGCCAGCAGCCAAGTTGGGACAGTGGAAGCCACCGGGGAGCTGTTTTTT.

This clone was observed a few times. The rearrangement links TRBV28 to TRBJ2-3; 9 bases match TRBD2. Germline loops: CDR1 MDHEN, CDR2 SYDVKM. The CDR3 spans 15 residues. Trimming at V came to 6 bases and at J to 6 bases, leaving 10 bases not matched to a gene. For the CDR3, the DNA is TGTGCCAGCAGCGCGGGACTAGCTTTCTTTGATACGCAGTATTTT. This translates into CASSAGLAFFDTQYF.

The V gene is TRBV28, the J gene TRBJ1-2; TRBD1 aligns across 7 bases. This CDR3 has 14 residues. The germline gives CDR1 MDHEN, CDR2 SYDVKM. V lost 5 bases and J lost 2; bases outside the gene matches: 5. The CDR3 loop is CASSGDSYNYGYTF. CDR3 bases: TGTGCCAGCAGTGGGGACAGCTACAACTATGGCTACACCTTC.

The CDR3 sequence: CASSVNREAFF. CDR3 bases: TGTGCCAGCAGCGTCAACAGAGAAGCTTTCTTT. The gene calls are TRBV13 and TRBJ1-1; D remains ambiguous. The V gene's germline CDR1 is PRHDT and CDR2 FYEKMQ (reference sequence). CDR3 length: 11 residues. V was trimmed by 5 bases and J by 8 bases, leaving 9 bases between them.

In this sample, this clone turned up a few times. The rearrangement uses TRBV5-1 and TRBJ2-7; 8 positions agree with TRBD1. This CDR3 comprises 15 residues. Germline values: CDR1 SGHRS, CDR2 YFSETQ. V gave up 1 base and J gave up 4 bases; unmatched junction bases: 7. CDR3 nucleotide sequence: TGCGCCAGCAGCTTGAGAGGACAGGGTCTTTACGAGCAGTACTTC. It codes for CASSLRGQGLYEQYF.

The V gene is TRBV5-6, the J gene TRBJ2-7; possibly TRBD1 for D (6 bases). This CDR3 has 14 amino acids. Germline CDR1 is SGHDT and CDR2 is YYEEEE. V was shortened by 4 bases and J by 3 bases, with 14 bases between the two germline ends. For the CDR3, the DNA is TGTGCCAGCAGCCCAGGACAGAGGCACTACGAGCAGTACTTC. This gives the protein CASSPGQRHYEQYF.

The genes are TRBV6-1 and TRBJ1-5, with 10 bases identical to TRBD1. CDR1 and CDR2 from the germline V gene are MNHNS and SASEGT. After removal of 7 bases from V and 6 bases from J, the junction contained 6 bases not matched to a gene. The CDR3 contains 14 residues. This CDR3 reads CASTGTGDTQPQHF. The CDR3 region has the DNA TGTGCCAGCACCGGGACAGGGGATACTCAGCCCCAGCATTTT.

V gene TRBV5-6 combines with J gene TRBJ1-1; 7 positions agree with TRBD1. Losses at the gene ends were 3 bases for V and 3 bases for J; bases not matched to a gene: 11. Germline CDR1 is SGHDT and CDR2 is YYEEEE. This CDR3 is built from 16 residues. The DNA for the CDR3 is TGTGCCAGCAGCTCAGGGACAGCCCTTCATGACACTGAAGCTTTCTTT. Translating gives CASSSGTALHDTEAFF.

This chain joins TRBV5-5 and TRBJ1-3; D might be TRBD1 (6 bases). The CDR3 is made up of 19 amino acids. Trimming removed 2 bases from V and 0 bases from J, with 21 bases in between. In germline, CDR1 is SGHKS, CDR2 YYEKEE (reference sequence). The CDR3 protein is CASSFGRGPLGISGNTIYF. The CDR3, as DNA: TGTGCCAGCAGCTTTGGCAGGGGCCCACTCGGTATCTCTGGAAACACCATATATTTT.